Listed below are T cell receptor beta chains from one sample, sequenced in a study of CD8+CD57+ T cells in acquired aplastic anemia. TCRdb called the reads again in MiXCR, with one record for every CDR3 protein. The sample has around 200,000 distinct CDR3 sequences; about 60% are singletons. The source material was sorted CD4+, CD8+, or CD8+CD57+ T cells (not recorded which) from PBMCs. The receptors were gathered from a human donor with aplastic anemia. The CDR3 runs from the conserved cysteine through the conserved F or W. The order of the fields is V gene, D gene, J gene, clone size, CDR3 length, CDR3 protein, CDR3 DNA. A D gene is named only where the DNA matches it firmly. Some rows mark clone size as missing; the rest say once, few, many or name a class of expanded clone.

V gene: TRBV20-1
D gene: -
J gene: TRBJ1-3
clone size: few
CDR3 length: 14
CDR3 protein: CSASQESSGNTIYF
CDR3 DNA: TGCAGTGCTAGTCAGGAGAGCTCTGGAAACACCATATATTTT

V gene: TRBV29-1
D gene: -
J gene: TRBJ1-2
clone size: -
CDR3 length: 11
CDR3 protein: CSAGAGYGYTF
CDR3 DNA: TGCAGCGCAGGAGCTGGGTATGGCTACACCTTC

V gene: TRBV7-9
D gene: -
J gene: TRBJ1-5
clone size: -
CDR3 length: 12
CDR3 protein: CASSPGDLAQHF
CDR3 DNA: TGTGCCAGCAGCCCCGGGGACCTCGCCCAGCATTTT

V gene: TRBV7-9
D gene: TRBD1
J gene: TRBJ2-3
clone size: few
CDR3 length: 15
CDR3 protein: CASSLRQGSTDTQYF
CDR3 DNA: TGTGCCAGCAGCCTAAGACAGGGGAGCACAGATACGCAGTATTTT

V gene: TRBV19
D gene: -
J gene: TRBJ1-1
clone size: -
CDR3 length: 14
CDR3 protein: CASRKTGYGTEAFF
CDR3 DNA: TGTGCCAGTCGAAAAACAGGGTACGGCACTGAAGCTTTCTTT

V gene: TRBV7-3
D gene: TRBD1
J gene: TRBJ2-1
clone size: -
CDR3 length: 14
CDR3 protein: CASSMGQGAYQQFF
CDR3 DNA: TGTGCCAGCAGCATGGGACAGGGGGCCTACCAGCAGTTCTTC

V gene: TRBV7-9
D gene: -
J gene: TRBJ2-7
clone size: -
CDR3 length: 15
CDR3 protein: CASSSPGHRTYEQYF
CDR3 DNA: TGTGCCAGCAGCTCTCCGGGACATAGGACCTACGAGCAGTACTTC

V gene: TRBV5-6
D gene: -
J gene: TRBJ2-7
clone size: -
CDR3 length: 12
CDR3 protein: CASSSHRNEQYF
CDR3 DNA: TGTGCCAGCAGCTCGCACAGGAACGAGCAGTACTTC

V gene: TRBV10-3
D gene: -
J gene: TRBJ1-4
clone size: -
CDR3 length: 13
CDR3 protein: CAISTERDEKLFF
CDR3 DNA: TGTGCCATCAGCACCGAACGGGATGAAAAACTGTTTTTT

V gene: TRBV29-1
D gene: -
J gene: TRBJ2-5
clone size: few
CDR3 length: 11
CDR3 protein: CSGGTQETQYF
CDR3 DNA: TGCAGCGGGGGAACACAAGAGACCCAGTACTTC

V gene: TRBV19
D gene: -
J gene: TRBJ2-7
clone size: -
CDR3 length: 15
CDR3 protein: CASSKTGSSSYEQYF
CDR3 DNA: TGTGCCAGTAGTAAAACAGGGTCTAGCTCCTACGAGCAGTACTTC

V gene: TRBV20-1
D gene: TRBD1
J gene: TRBJ1-5
clone size: -
CDR3 length: 14
CDR3 protein: CSAWPGTGDQPQHF
CDR3 DNA: TGCAGTGCGTGGCCGGGGACAGGGGATCAGCCCCAGCATTTT

V gene: TRBV28
D gene: -
J gene: TRBJ1-1
clone size: -
CDR3 length: 13
CDR3 protein: CASSSPGYTEAFF
CDR3 DNA: TGTGCCAGCAGCTCTCCGGGGTACACTGAAGCTTTCTTT

V gene: TRBV7-9
D gene: -
J gene: TRBJ1-2
clone size: few
CDR3 length: 17
CDR3 protein: CASSFPTLSEGDYGYTF
CDR3 DNA: TGTGCCAGCAGCTTTCCCACTCTCTCGGAGGGTGACTATGGCTACACCTTC

V gene: TRBV20-1
D gene: -
J gene: TRBJ2-7
clone size: -
CDR3 length: 14
CDR3 protein: CSARGDQVAYEQYF
CDR3 DNA: TGCAGTGCTAGGGGGGATCAGGTTGCCTACGAGCAGTACTTC

V gene: TRBV29-1
D gene: -
J gene: TRBJ1-3
clone size: -
CDR3 length: 13
CDR3 protein: CSGQLSSGNTIYF
CDR3 DNA: TGCAGCGGACAGCTAAGCTCTGGAAACACCATATATTTT

V gene: TRBV7-9
D gene: -
J gene: TRBJ2-1
clone size: -
CDR3 length: 15
CDR3 protein: CASSTRGLQGDEQFF
CDR3 DNA: TGTGCCAGCAGCACTCGAGGACTACAAGGGGATGAGCAGTTCTTC

V gene: TRBV10-3
D gene: TRBD2
J gene: TRBJ2-5
clone size: -
CDR3 length: 15
CDR3 protein: CAISEASGSFETQYF
CDR3 DNA: TGTGCCATCAGTGAGGCTAGCGGGAGTTTTGAGACCCAGTACTTC

V gene: TRBV24-1
D gene: -
J gene: TRBJ1-5
clone size: -
CDR3 length: 13
CDR3 protein: CATSRVSNQPQHF
CDR3 DNA: TGTGCCACCAGTAGGGTCTCCAATCAGCCCCAGCATTTT

V gene: TRBV5-4
D gene: -
J gene: TRBJ2-7
clone size: -
CDR3 length: 16
CDR3 protein: CASSLGSGTSSYEQYF
CDR3 DNA: TGTGCCAGCAGCTTGGGATCAGGGACCTCCTCCTACGAGCAGTACTTC

V gene: TRBV20-1
D gene: -
J gene: TRBJ1-6
clone size: once
CDR3 length: 13
CDR3 protein: CSARADSNSPLHF
CDR3 DNA: TGCAGTGCTAGGGCTGACAGTAATTCACCCCTCCACTTT

V gene: TRBV7-8
D gene: -
J gene: TRBJ2-5
clone size: few
CDR3 length: 14
CDR3 protein: CASSPRNNQETQYF
CDR3 DNA: TGTGCCAGCAGCCCCCGGAACAACCAAGAGACCCAGTACTTC

V gene: TRBV2
D gene: TRBD2
J gene: TRBJ2-1
clone size: -
CDR3 length: 16
CDR3 protein: CASSEAWPSGSSEQFF
CDR3 DNA: TGTGCCAGCAGTGAAGCTTGGCCTAGCGGGAGCAGTGAGCAGTTCTTC

V gene: TRBV7-2
D gene: -
J gene: TRBJ2-1
clone size: -
CDR3 length: 13
CDR3 protein: CACKRLGLNEQFF
CDR3 DNA: TGTGCCTGCAAACGACTAGGATTGAATGAGCAGTTCTTC

V gene: TRBV7-8
D gene: -
J gene: TRBJ1-2
clone size: -
CDR3 length: 13
CDR3 protein: CASSLVEEYGYTF
CDR3 DNA: TGTGCCAGCAGCTTAGTCGAGGAATATGGCTACACCTTC

V gene: TRBV9
D gene: -
J gene: TRBJ1-2
clone size: -
CDR3 length: 16
CDR3 protein: CASSGSGRGRSYGYTF
CDR3 DNA: TGTGCCAGCAGCGGGTCCGGAAGAGGGAGGTCCTATGGCTACACCTTC

V gene: TRBV7-4
D gene: TRBD2
J gene: TRBJ2-5
clone size: many
CDR3 length: 17
CDR3 protein: CASSLLRGLAGVETQYF
CDR3 DNA: TGTGCCAGCAGCTTACTCCGGGGACTAGCGGGGGTGGAGACCCAGTACTTC

V gene: TRBV20-1
D gene: -
J gene: TRBJ2-1
clone size: many
CDR3 length: 13
CDR3 protein: CSARLGRYNEQFF
CDR3 DNA: TGCAGTGCTAGACTCGGGCGCTACAATGAGCAGTTCTTC

V gene: TRBV25-1
D gene: TRBD1
J gene: TRBJ1-6
clone size: -
CDR3 length: 14
CDR3 protein: CASRGTGYNSPLHF
CDR3 DNA: TGTGCCAGCAGGGGGACAGGGTATAATTCACCCCTCCACTTT

V gene: TRBV20-1
D gene: TRBD2
J gene: TRBJ2-1
clone size: once
CDR3 length: 15
CDR3 protein: CSARDRLALYNEQFF
CDR3 DNA: TGCAGTGCTAGAGATCGACTAGCGTTGTACAATGAGCAGTTCTTC

V gene: TRBV24-1
D gene: TRBD2
J gene: TRBJ2-1
clone size: -
CDR3 length: 14
CDR3 protein: CATSEGLAGGEQFF
CDR3 DNA: TGTGCCACCAGTGAGGGACTAGCGGGGGGTGAGCAGTTCTTC

V gene: TRBV2
D gene: -
J gene: TRBJ1-1
clone size: few
CDR3 length: 12
CDR3 protein: CASSGWGPAAFF
CDR3 DNA: TGTGCCAGCAGTGGTTGGGGGCCTGCGGCTTTCTTT

V gene: TRBV7-3
D gene: TRBD2
J gene: TRBJ2-3
clone size: many
CDR3 length: 16
CDR3 protein: CASSRSSGGAKDTQYF
CDR3 DNA: TGTGCCAGCAGCCGATCTAGCGGGGGGGCTAAAGATACGCAGTATTTT

V gene: TRBV19
D gene: -
J gene: TRBJ2-7
clone size: -
CDR3 length: 13
CDR3 protein: CASSTIPSYEQYF
CDR3 DNA: TGTGCCAGCTCGACAATCCCTTCCTACGAGCAGTACTTC

V gene: TRBV24-1
D gene: -
J gene: TRBJ2-3
clone size: -
CDR3 length: 16
CDR3 protein: CATSDFGDTGRDTQYF
CDR3 DNA: TGTGCCACCAGTGATTTTGGAGACACTGGGCGAGATACGCAGTATTTT

V gene: TRBV20-1
D gene: -
J gene: TRBJ1-5
clone size: few
CDR3 length: 11
CDR3 protein: CSAGKDQPQHF
CDR3 DNA: TGCAGTGCTGGTAAAGATCAGCCCCAGCATTTT

V gene: TRBV25-1
D gene: -
J gene: TRBJ1-6
clone size: many
CDR3 length: 13
CDR3 protein: CASSEFGNSPLHF
CDR3 DNA: TGTGCCAGCAGTGAATTTGGTAATTCACCCCTCCACTTT

V gene: TRBV6-4
D gene: TRBD1
J gene: TRBJ2-2
clone size: many
CDR3 length: 16
CDR3 protein: CASSATGGSDGGELFF
CDR3 DNA: TGTGCCAGCAGTGCAACAGGGGGGTCGGATGGCGGGGAGCTGTTTTTT

V gene: TRBV9
D gene: -
J gene: TRBJ1-3
clone size: -
CDR3 length: 14
CDR3 protein: CASSADVSGNTIYF
CDR3 DNA: TGTGCCAGCAGCGCGGACGTCTCTGGAAACACCATATATTTT

V gene: TRBV19
D gene: -
J gene: TRBJ2-3
clone size: -
CDR3 length: 14
CDR3 protein: CASSIHLSSDTQYF
CDR3 DNA: TGTGCCAGTAGTATCCACTTGAGCTCAGATACGCAGTATTTT

V gene: TRBV14
D gene: -
J gene: TRBJ1-2
clone size: -
CDR3 length: 21
CDR3 protein: CASSQEYFIRQGPPSGYGYTF
CDR3 DNA: TGTGCCAGCAGCCAAGAGTACTTCATTAGGCAGGGGCCTCCCAGTGGCTATGGCTACACCTTC

V gene: TRBV24-1
D gene: -
J gene: TRBJ2-1
clone size: -
CDR3 length: 16
CDR3 protein: CATSDLGAGDSVGQFF
CDR3 DNA: TGTGCCACCAGTGATTTAGGTGCAGGGGACTCCGTGGGGCAGTTCTTC

V gene: TRBV5-1
D gene: -
J gene: TRBJ1-1
clone size: -
CDR3 length: 15
CDR3 protein: CASSFGQSLNTEAFF
CDR3 DNA: TGCGCCAGCAGCTTCGGACAGAGTTTGAACACTGAAGCTTTCTTT

V gene: TRBV6-1
D gene: TRBD1
J gene: TRBJ2-7
clone size: -
CDR3 length: 17
CDR3 protein: CASSDSLWDRGAYEQYF
CDR3 DNA: TGTGCCAGCAGTGATTCTTTGTGGGACAGGGGGGCCTACGAGCAGTACTTC

V gene: TRBV24-1
D gene: -
J gene: TRBJ1-3
clone size: once
CDR3 length: 13
CDR3 protein: CGARFSSGNTIYF
CDR3 DNA: TGTGGGGCTAGGTTCAGCTCTGGAAACACCATATATTTT

V gene: TRBV12-3/TRBV12-4
D gene: TRBD1
J gene: TRBJ2-3
clone size: many
CDR3 length: 16
CDR3 protein: CASSLWTGSGADTQYF
CDR3 DNA: TGTGCCAGCAGTTTGTGGACAGGGAGTGGAGCAGATACGCAGTATTTT

V gene: TRBV20-1
D gene: TRBD1
J gene: TRBJ2-7
clone size: few
CDR3 length: 14
CDR3 protein: CSATGTGLGYEQYF
CDR3 DNA: TGCAGTGCTACCGGGACAGGGCTGGGTTACGAGCAGTACTTC

V gene: TRBV6-5
D gene: -
J gene: TRBJ2-1
clone size: few
CDR3 length: 19
CDR3 protein: CASSHKVGMGGRPANEQFF
CDR3 DNA: TGTGCCAGCAGTCACAAGGTGGGGATGGGTGGCAGGCCTGCCAATGAGCAGTTCTTC

V gene: TRBV10-3
D gene: -
J gene: TRBJ1-5
clone size: many
CDR3 length: 14
CDR3 protein: CAISERDGVWPQHF
CDR3 DNA: TGTGCCATCAGTGAGCGGGACGGTGTTTGGCCCCAGCATTTT

V gene: TRBV12-5
D gene: -
J gene: TRBJ1-2
clone size: -
CDR3 length: 18
CDR3 protein: CASGLVPNGDPKGYGYTF
CDR3 DNA: TGTGCTAGTGGTTTGGTACCCAATGGGGACCCAAAGGGGTATGGCTACACCTTC

V gene: TRBV5-1
D gene: TRBD1
J gene: TRBJ1-1
clone size: -
CDR3 length: 15
CDR3 protein: CASRPTQGPATEAFF
CDR3 DNA: TGCGCCAGCAGACCCACACAGGGGCCGGCCACTGAAGCTTTCTTT

V gene: TRBV5-8
D gene: -
J gene: TRBJ1-1
clone size: -
CDR3 length: 15
CDR3 protein: CASSLGGNLNTEAFF
CDR3 DNA: TGTGCCAGCAGCTTGGGGGGGAACCTGAACACTGAAGCTTTCTTT

V gene: TRBV7-6
D gene: -
J gene: TRBJ1-1
clone size: -
CDR3 length: 14
CDR3 protein: CASSATGARTEAFF
CDR3 DNA: TGTGCCAGCAGCGCCACGGGGGCGCGGACTGAAGCTTTCTTT

V gene: TRBV5-1
D gene: TRBD2
J gene: TRBJ2-3
clone size: -
CDR3 length: 15
CDR3 protein: CASSRQLASTDTQYF
CDR3 DNA: TGTGCCAGCAGCCGACAACTAGCGAGCACAGATACGCAGTATTTT

V gene: TRBV19
D gene: TRBD1
J gene: TRBJ2-2
clone size: -
CDR3 length: 17
CDR3 protein: CASSTGQARANTGELFF
CDR3 DNA: TGTGCCAGTAGTACGGGACAGGCGAGAGCGAACACCGGGGAGCTGTTTTTT

V gene: TRBV24-1
D gene: TRBD1
J gene: TRBJ2-7
clone size: few
CDR3 length: 14
CDR3 protein: CATTWTGLKHEQYF
CDR3 DNA: TGTGCCACCACCTGGACAGGTTTAAAACACGAGCAGTACTTC

V gene: TRBV19
D gene: TRBD2
J gene: TRBJ2-7
clone size: -
CDR3 length: 17
CDR3 protein: CVSSTPGASGGSYEQYF
CDR3 DNA: TGTGTCAGTAGTACCCCTGGGGCTAGCGGGGGCTCCTACGAGCAGTACTTC

V gene: TRBV15
D gene: -
J gene: TRBJ2-7
clone size: once
CDR3 length: 17
CDR3 protein: CATSSHEGRAPGGEQYF
CDR3 DNA: TGTGCCACCAGCAGCCACGAGGGCCGGGCCCCCGGGGGCGAGCAGTACTTC